Following are 12 T cell receptor beta chains from one sample sequenced in a study of cytomegalovirus exposure and HLA in healthy donors. Vbeta (60) and Jbeta (13) primers were used in the PCR. Repertoires were generated with immunoSEQ multiplex PCR, while TCRdb's copy carries only in-frame clones and drops some. The repertoire holds around 14,000 clones, approximately 57% seen once, with around a sixth in the top ten. Specimen: PBMCs. The receptors shown here come from a woman aged 50 to 65 in good health and CMV-seropositive.

The CDR3, as DNA: TGTGCCATCAGCCCTAGCGGGAGGAACTACGAGCAGTACTTC. This codes for CAISPSGRNYEQYF. This chain uses TRBV10-3 with TRBJ2-7, with TRBD2 matching 11 bases. J gave up 3 bases and V 6 bases, and 4 bases lay outside the gene matches. The germline V gene encodes CDR1 ENHRY and CDR2 SYGVKD. The CDR3 consists of 14 residues.

V and J are TRBV25-1 and TRBJ2-5; 9 bases are a match to TRBD1. The CDR3 has 15 residues. Germline CDR1 reads MGHDK; CDR2 reads SYGVNS. V shed 5 bases and J 4 bases; nucleotides not matched to a gene: 8. The DNA of the CDR3 is TGTGCCAGCAGTCCCCGGGACAGGGTCGCAGAGACCCAGTACTTC. Amino acid sequence: CASSPRDRVAETQYF.

The chain carries TRBV29-1 and TRBJ2-5, with 13 bases that match TRBD2. Looked up from germline, CDR1 is SQVTM and CDR2 is ANQGSEA. The V segment lost 6 bases and the J segment 8 bases; nucleotides outside the gene matches: 3. The CDR3 covers 12 residues. CDR3 amino acids: CSVGTSGITQYF. The CDR3 nucleotides are TGCAGCGTCGGGACTAGCGGGATAACCCAGTACTTC.

This rearrangement joins TRBV6-1 to TRBJ2-1; D gene ambiguous. With 6 bases removed from V and 3 bases from J, the gap between germline ends came to 15 bases. The CDR3 is 15 amino acids. Germline CDR1 and CDR2: MNHNS and SASEGT. The CDR3 loop reads CASRRRWAGYNEQFF. CDR3 nucleotides: TGTGCCAGCAGGCGAAGGTGGGCCGGCTACAATGAGCAGTTCTTC.

The rearrangement uses TRBV30 and TRBJ2-7; D possibly corresponds to TRBD1 (6 bases). The CDR3 has 12 residues. V shed 2 bases and J shed 5 bases, with 10 bases lying between them. CDR1 and CDR2 (germline): GTSNPN, SVGIG (reference sequence). The CDR3 sequence: CAWSLRGHEQYF. The CDR3, as DNA: TGTGCCTGGAGTCTCAGGGGACACGAGCAGTACTTC.

The V call is TRBV5-4, the J call TRBJ2-7, with 7 bases aligning to TRBD2. The CDR3 spans 16 residues. V shed 1 base, J shed 2 bases, and the junction held 9 bases outside the gene matches. CDR1 is SGHNT, CDR2 YYREEE, per germline (reference sequence). CDR3 bases: TGTGCCAGCAGCTTGCTCGGCGGGAGTCTTACCTACGAGCAGTACTTC. It yields the protein CASSLLGGSLTYEQYF. The full variable domain, completed using reference TRBV5-4 and TRBJ2-7, is ETGVTQSPTHLIKTRGQQVTLRCSSQSGHNTVSWYQQALGQGPQFIFQYYREEENGRGNFPPRFSGLQFPNYSSELNVNALELDDSALYLCASSLLGGSLTYEQYFGPGTRLTVT.

The chain couples TRBV11-2 to TRBJ1-1; 10 nucleotides match TRBD1. The CDR3 totals 15 residues. V shed 5 bases, J shed 4 bases, and the junction held 7 bases outside the gene matches. CDR1 and CDR2 from the germline V gene are SGHAT and FQNNGV. The CDR3 coding sequence is TGTGCCAGCAGCCCGGGACAGGGGCGCGGCACTGAAGCTTTCTTT. It specifies CASSPGQGRGTEAFF.

This chain links TRBV5-1 with TRBJ2-1; 10 positions agree with TRBD2. The CDR3 loop spans 15 amino acids. V shed 2 bases and J 8 bases; nucleotides not matched to a gene: 7. CDR1 and CDR2 from the germline V gene are SGHRS and YFSETQ. CDR3 sequence: CASSLAGGPLDEQFF. The CDR3 DNA follows: TGCGCCAGCAGCTTAGCGGGAGGGCCTTTGGATGAGCAGTTCTTC.

The gene calls are TRBV10-3 and TRBJ2-7, with 11 positions matching TRBD2. Trimming took 5 bases from V and 7 from J; bases not matched to a gene: 10. CDR1 is ENHRY and CDR2 is SYGVKD in the germline V gene. This CDR3 contains 15 residues. This CDR3 is CAISSVAGGPEEQYF. The CDR3 DNA sequence: TGTGCCATCAGTAGCGTAGCGGGAGGGCCGGAAGAGCAGTACTTC.

V usage is TRBV6-1 and J usage is TRBJ2-2, with 10 bases lining up with TRBD2. V was clipped by 3 bases and J by 4 bases; unmatched bases: 2. The CDR3 totals 15 residues. Germline V CDR1 and CDR2: MNHNS, SASEGT. In nucleotides, the CDR3 is TGTGCCAGCAGTGACTTAGCGGGAGGCACCGGGGAGCTGTTTTTT. Its protein is CASSDLAGGTGELFF.

This chain uses TRBV6-5 with TRBJ1-4; no clear D gene. Germline CDR1 MNHEY, CDR2 SVGAGI. Trimming cost V 6 bases and J 7 bases, with 12 bases left between them. The CDR3 sequence is 13 residues long. In DNA form, the CDR3 reads TGTGCCAGCAGGGCTCGAGGAGTTGAAAAACTGTTTTTT. Protein sequence: CASRARGVEKLFF.

The chain has TRBV15 and TRBJ2-7; 7 bases are shared with TRBD1. This CDR3 is built from 15 residues. J lost 0 bases, V lost 0 bases, and 2 bases had no gene match. Germline values: CDR1 LNHNV, CDR2 YYDKDF (reference sequence). For the CDR3, the DNA is TGTGCCACCAGCAGAGAAAGGACAGGCTCCTACGAGCAGTACTTC. Translated, it gives CATSRERTGSYEQYF.